This T cell receptor (beta chain) was recorded in a study of T-cell memory formation after mild COVID-19. Study at large: TCR clustering was largely donor specific. Overall study findings and caveats: Day 15 to 85 contractors were CD4/CD8 balanced; later expanders leaned CD4+.

TCRdb processed the 5' RACE reads anew with MiXCR; each CDR3 protein has one entry. The top ten hold around 20% of the sample, which has hundreds of thousands of distinct CDR3 sequences, approximately 19% seen once. There are a few counts of this clonotype. The target antigen is unknown. The CDR3 is made up of 11 amino acids. Germline V gene lookup returns CDR1 LNHNV and CDR2 YYDKDF (reference sequence). V dropped 4 bases and J dropped 7 bases, with 6 bases sitting between them. The gene calls are TRBV15 and TRBJ2-3; D is ambiguous. The sequenced sample consisted of PBMCs or a T cell subset sorted from them (not recorded which). The receptor comes from a man younger than 35 who had mild COVID-19 (a few samples of this study predate the infection). Cell type and time point are not known. CDR3 sequence: CATSTSHTQYF. The CDR3 nucleotides are TGTGCCACCAGCACTAGTCATACGCAGTATTTT.